Below, 29 T cell receptor beta chains from the same sample are listed, as sequenced in a study of shared clonotypes between healthy human individuals. Profiling relied on immunoSEQ multiplex PCR, and the TCRdb table lists in-frame clones only, not all of them. The table includes 2 million to 2.5 million clones, around 95% detected once. Input material: naive CD4+ T cells sorted from blood. Subset meaning: CD45RA+ positively selected. All receptors derive from a man between 18 and 35 years old in good health.

The chain joins TRBV25-1 to TRBJ1-4, with 7 bases lining up with TRBD1. Unmatched junction bases numbered 8, after V lost 3 bases and J lost 4 bases. CDR1 and CDR2 from the germline V gene are MGHDK and SYGVNS. This CDR3 region has 16 residues. The CDR3 bases are TGTGCCAGCAGTGAGAGTAGAGGACAGGTTAATGAAAAACTGTTTTTT. The encoded protein is CASSESRGQVNEKLFF.

This clone was seen only once. The chain links TRBV30 to TRBJ2-7, with 10 bases that match TRBD1. This CDR3 contains 15 residues. The junction had 10 bases not matched to a gene; V was cut back by 5 bases and J by 3 bases. CDR1 is GTSNPN and CDR2 is SVGIG in the germline V gene (reference sequence). The CDR3 spells CAWGPLRDRGYEQYF. The CDR3 bases are TGTGCCTGGGGGCCGCTTCGGGACAGGGGCTACGAGCAGTACTTC.

Remarks on this clone: The junction departs from germline at one end; a sequencing error may be responsible. The rearrangement uses TRBV7-3 and TRBJ2-3; weak D call: TRBD2 (5 bases). Germline loops: CDR1 SGHTA, CDR2 FQGTGA. The CDR3 consists of 14 residues. In nucleotides, the CDR3 is TGTACCAGCAGTCGCGGGCGTAATGGGGATACGCAGTATTTT. It codes for CTSSRGRNGDTQYF.

This clone was recorded once. The rearrangement uses TRBV5-4 and TRBJ1-2; 8 bases are shared with TRBD1. The CDR3 covers 13 residues. Germline CDR1 SGHNT, CDR2 YYREEE (reference sequence). The J segment lost 6 bases and the V segment lost 5 bases, leaving 6 bases of the junction unmatched. CDR3 DNA: TGTGCCAGCAGTTACAGGGGGTCGGATGGCTACACCTTC. Encoded protein: CASSYRGSDGYTF. The full variable domain, rest sourced from reference TRBV5-4 and TRBJ1-2, is ETGVTQSPTHLIKTRGQQVTLRCSSQSGHNTVSWYQQALGQGPQFIFQYYREEENGRGNFPPRFSGLQFPNYSSELNVNALELDDSALYLCASSYRGSDGYTFGSGTRLTVV.

The rearrangement uses TRBV19 and TRBJ1-2; D call uncertain. The CDR3 is made up of 11 amino acids. Trimming stripped 10 bases from V and 3 bases from J, with 9 bases between. CDR1 is LNHDA, CDR2 SQIVND, per germline (reference sequence). The CDR3 DNA reads as TGTGCCACTCGACACGACTATGGCTACACCTTC. It codes for CATRHDYGYTF.

The rearrangement uses TRBV6-5 and TRBJ1-2, with 9 bases identical to TRBD1. V trimming: 8 bases; J trimming: 7 bases; junction bases outside the gene matches: 8. The CDR3 sequence is 13 residues long. Germline loops: CDR1 MNHEY, CDR2 SVGAGI. CDR3 bases: TGTGCCAGCCGGGACAGGGACGATGGTGGCTACACCTTC. Translation: CASRDRDDGGYTF.

With respect to this clone: Compared with germline, one end of the junction differs, possibly owing to a read error. V and J are TRBV5-8 and TRBJ1-6, with 8 bases matching TRBD1. Germline CDR1 is SGHTS and CDR2 is YDEGEE. The CDR3 runs to 16 residues. CDR3 protein: CASSRPGQEYISPLHF. The CDR3 bases are TGTGCCAGCAGCCGGCCGGGACAGGAATATATTTCACCCCTCCACTTT.

The rearrangement uses TRBV29-1 and TRBJ2-1; D possibly uses TRBD1 or TRBD2 (5 bases each). Germline V gene data show CDR1 as SQVTM and CDR2 as ANQGSEA. Trimming cost V 6 bases and J 6 bases, with 12 bases left between them. The CDR3 contains 12 residues. The CDR3 loop reads CSVLGTSNEQFF. The CDR3 nucleotides read TGCAGCGTCCTCGGGACCTCCAATGAGCAGTTCTTC.

This clone was counted a single time. CDR3 sequence (DNA): TGTGCCAGCAGCTTGGGAAGGGGGTTTGGAAACACCATATATTTT. Translating gives CASSLGRGFGNTIYF. The chain links TRBV5-6 to TRBJ1-3, with a weak D call TRBD1 (6 bases). V lost 0 bases and J lost 3, with 10 bases in between. The CDR3 is 15 residues long. CDR1 and CDR2 from the germline V gene are SGHDT and YYEEEE.

The CDR3: CASSAGTSGSSKNIQYF. The CDR3 region has the DNA TGTGCCAGCAGCGCCGGGACTAGCGGGAGTTCCAAAAACATTCAGTACTTC. The rearrangement links TRBV21-1 to TRBJ2-4; the D segment call TRBD2 is taken from the table without a DNA check. TRBV21-1 is described as a pseudogene. The CDR3 is 17 amino acids.

Turning to this clone: Other DNA sequences in the sample encode the same CDR3. The chain has TRBV20-1 and TRBJ2-3; D gene ambiguous. This CDR3 is built from 10 residues. Germline CDR1 and CDR2: DFQATT and SNEGSKA (reference sequence). V was pared by 8 bases and J by 0 bases, with 3 bases between. The CDR3 DNA reads TGCAGTCCGAGCACAGATACGCAGTATTTT. Translating it yields CSPSTDTQYF.

The chain employs TRBV2 and TRBJ1-4; D may be TRBD1 (5 bases). CDR3 length equals 16 residues. V dropped 5 bases and J dropped 5 bases, with 18 bases sitting between them. CDR1 is SNHLY, CDR2 FYNNEI, per germline. CDR3 sequence (DNA): TGTGCCAGCAGTCTAATGAGTGGGACTGTCAATGAAAAACTGTTTTTT. It specifies CASSLMSGTVNEKLFF.

CDR3 nucleotide sequence: TGTGCCAGCAGACAGACAGGGACTACCTACGAGCAGTACTTC. It specifies CASRQTGTTYEQYF. The rearrangement uses TRBV6-6 and TRBJ2-7; D is tentatively TRBD1 or TRBD2 (7 bases each). Trimming took off 6 bases at V and 2 bases at J, with 14 bases between the two ends. Per germline, CDR1 MNHNY and CDR2 SVGAGI (reference sequence). The CDR3 has 14 amino acids.

Note on this clone: Within the sample, other DNA sequences also encode this same CDR3. The chain has TRBV5-1 and TRBJ2-3; no reliable D call. Germline CDR1 reads SGHRS; CDR2 reads YFSETQ. The V end was cut by 5 bases, the J end by 2 bases, with 6 bases between. CDR3 length: 12 residues. The CDR3 DNA reads TGCGCCAGCAGTGCCCCCACAGATACGCAGTATTTT. Amino acids: CASSAPTDTQYF.

This clone was seen only once. CDR3 nucleotide sequence: TGCAGCGTTGATACGGGGTTTAGCACTGAAGCTTTCTTT. Translating it yields CSVDTGFSTEAFF. This chain links TRBV29-1 with TRBJ1-1; D gene unclear. CDR1 and CDR2 (germline): SQVTM, ANQGSEA. The CDR3 is 13 amino acids. Trimming left V 3 bases short and J 4 bases short, with 12 bases between. Variable domain in full (rest from reference TRBV29-1 and TRBJ1-1): SAVISQKPSRDICQRGTSLTIQCQVDSQVTMMFWYRQQPGQSLTLIATANQGSEATYESGFVIDKFPISRPNLTFSTLTVSNMSPEDSSIYLCSVDTGFSTEAFFGQGTRLTVV.

V gene TRBV11-1 combines with J gene TRBJ2-7, with D tentatively TRBD1 or TRBD2 (5 bases each). Trimming stripped 5 bases from V and 3 bases from J, with 8 bases between. This CDR3 is built from 12 residues. CDR1 is SGHAT, CDR2 FQDESV, per germline (reference sequence). This chain's CDR3 is CASSRDGYEQYF. The CDR3 nucleotides read TGTGCCAGCAGCCGGGACGGCTACGAGCAGTACTTC.

V usage is TRBV19 and J usage is TRBJ1-4; TRBD1 matches 9 bases. The CDR3 spans 15 residues. V dropped 3 bases and J dropped 7; count of bases not matched to a gene: 6. Germline V CDR1 and CDR2: LNHDA, SQIVND (reference sequence). DNA of the CDR3: TGTGCCAGTAGTATGATGACAGGGGGAGGTGAAAAACTGTTTTTT. Translated, it gives CASSMMTGGGEKLFF.

The genes are TRBV6-1 and TRBJ1-2, with no clear D. Trimming left V 8 bases short and J 6 bases short, with 22 bases between. This CDR3 region has 15 residues. Germline values: CDR1 MNHNS, CDR2 SASEGT. CDR3 bases: TGTGCCAGCCTAGTAAGCTATCAGACCCTAAATGGCTACACCTTC. Translated: CASLVSYQTLNGYTF.

The DNA for the CDR3 is TGTGCCTGGTGTTTCAGCCAGGCCGGGGAGCTGTTTTTT. Amino acid sequence: CAWCFSQAGELFF. This sequence joins TRBV30 and TRBJ2-2, with no clear D. Germline V gives CDR1 GTSNPN, CDR2 SVGIG (reference sequence). The V gene lost 5 bases and the J gene lost 6 bases, with 13 bases spanning the gap. The CDR3 is made up of 13 amino acids.

The chain recombines TRBV28 with TRBJ2-2; D possibly corresponds to TRBD1 (5 bases). The CDR3 covers 14 residues. The V end lost 3 bases, the J end lost 6 bases, and 11 bases lay between the germline ends. In germline, CDR1 is MDHEN, CDR2 SYDVKM. CDR3 loop: CASSFPRAAGELFF. CDR3 sequence (DNA): TGTGCCAGCAGTTTTCCCAGGGCTGCCGGGGAGCTGTTTTTT.

This rearrangement joins TRBV4-1 to TRBJ2-2, with a weak D call TRBD2 (5 bases). CDR1 is MGHRA, CDR2 YSYEKL, per germline. Trimming stripped 1 base from V and 8 bases from J, with 11 bases between. The CDR3 spans 14 residues. The CDR3 loop is CASSQGLAGGELFF. The CDR3 region has the DNA TGCGCCAGCAGCCAAGGGTTGGCGGGTGGGGAGCTGTTTTTT.

This chain links TRBV9 with TRBJ1-2; no definite D call. Per germline, CDR1 SGDLS and CDR2 YYNGEE. The CDR3 runs to 15 residues. V lost 4 bases and J lost 5, with 18 bases in between. CDR3 coding DNA: TGTGCCAGCAGCCCCTCACCGACACTGGGGTATGGCTACACCTTC. This encodes CASSPSPTLGYGYTF.

This chain uses TRBV9 with TRBJ2-3; D unresolved. This CDR3 is built from 14 residues. Trimming left V 3 bases short and J 6 bases short, with 14 bases between. Per germline, CDR1 SGDLS and CDR2 YYNGEE. The CDR3 sequence is CASSAVQTRDTQYF. Written as DNA, the CDR3 is TGTGCCAGCAGCGCCGTGCAGACCCGGGATACGCAGTATTTT. Variable domain in full (rest from reference TRBV9 and TRBJ2-3): DSGVTQTPKHLITATGQRVTLRCSPRSGDLSVYWYQQSLDQGLQFLIQYYNGEERAKGNILERFSAQQFPDLHSELNLSSLELGDSALYFCASSAVQTRDTQYFGPGTRLTVL.

The chain carries TRBV7-2 and TRBJ1-6; the match to TRBD1 covers 12 bases. CDR3 length: 16 amino acids. Germline V lookup: CDR1 SGHTA, CDR2 FQGNSA. The V segment lost 5 bases and the J segment 5 bases; nucleotides outside the gene matches: 4. DNA of the CDR3: TGTGCCAGCAGCCCGGGGACAGGGGGCCATAATTCACCCCTCCACTTT. It is translated as CASSPGTGGHNSPLHF.

The J gene is TRBJ1-2, the V gene TRBV11-2, with 11 bases lining up with TRBD1. The germline CDR1 and CDR2 sequences are SGHAT and FQNNGV. The CDR3 sequence is 17 residues long. V was clipped by 3 bases and J by 4 bases; unmatched bases: 10. CDR3 loop: CASSFYTGTGGSYGYTF. The CDR3 DNA reads TGTGCCAGCAGCTTTTACACCGGGACAGGGGGATCCTATGGCTACACCTTC. The variable domain in full, with the rest retrieved from reference TRBV11-2 and TRBJ1-2, is EAGVAQSPRYKIIEKRQSVAFWCNPISGHATLYWYQQILGQGPKLLIQFQNNGVVDDSQLPKDRFSAERLKGVDSTLKIQPAKLEDSAVYLCASSFYTGTGGSYGYTFGSGTRLTVV.

The chain combines TRBV6-5 with TRBJ2-7; perhaps TRBD2 as D (6 bases). Trimming removed 2 bases at V and 3 bases at J, with 11 bases between. The CDR3 spans 14 residues. CDR1 and CDR2 (germline): MNHEY, SVGAGI. For the CDR3, the DNA is TGTGCCAGCAGTTACCGGGAGTCATACTACGAGCAGTACTTC. Its protein product is CASSYRESYYEQYF.

This chain joins TRBV6-5 and TRBJ2-1, with 10 bases that match TRBD2. The CDR3 length is 15 residues. Germline V gene lookup returns CDR1 MNHEY and CDR2 SVGAGI. Germline trimming cut 4 bases from V and 6 bases from J; bases unmatched to any gene: 6. The CDR3 sequence is CASSLAGGTSNEQFF. The CDR3 DNA sequence: TGTGCCAGCAGTTTAGCGGGAGGTACCTCCAATGAGCAGTTCTTC.

The rearrangement joins TRBV28 to TRBJ2-7, with D maybe TRBD1 (6 bases). Germline-derived CDR1 and CDR2 are MDHEN and SYDVKM. Trimming removed 8 bases from V and 1 base from J, with 18 bases in between. The length of the CDR3 is 15 residues. The CDR3 sequence is CASLSGTTTSYEQYF. The CDR3 bases are TGTGCCAGCCTATCAGGGACAACTACTTCCTACGAGCAGTACTTC.

V and J are TRBV5-1 and TRBJ2-7; 8 bases align to TRBD2. The germline gives CDR1 SGHRS, CDR2 YFSETQ. The V gene end was trimmed by 2 bases and the J gene end by 3 bases; junction bases not matched to a gene: 1. This CDR3 region has 13 residues. The CDR3 DNA reads TGCGCCAGCAGCTTACGGGGGGGCTACGAGCAGTACTTC. It specifies CASSLRGGYEQYF.